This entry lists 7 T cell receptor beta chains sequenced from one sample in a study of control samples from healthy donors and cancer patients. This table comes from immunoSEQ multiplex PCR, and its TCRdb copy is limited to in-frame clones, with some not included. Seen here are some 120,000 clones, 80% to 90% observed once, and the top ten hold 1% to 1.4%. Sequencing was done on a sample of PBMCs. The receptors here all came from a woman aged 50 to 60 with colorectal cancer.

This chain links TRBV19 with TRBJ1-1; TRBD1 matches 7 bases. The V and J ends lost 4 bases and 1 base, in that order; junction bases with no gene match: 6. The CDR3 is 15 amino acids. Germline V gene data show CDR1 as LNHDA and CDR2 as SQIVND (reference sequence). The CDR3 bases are TGTGCCAGTAGTACAAGACAGGGACAGAACACTGAAGCTTTCTTT. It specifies CASSTRQGQNTEAFF.

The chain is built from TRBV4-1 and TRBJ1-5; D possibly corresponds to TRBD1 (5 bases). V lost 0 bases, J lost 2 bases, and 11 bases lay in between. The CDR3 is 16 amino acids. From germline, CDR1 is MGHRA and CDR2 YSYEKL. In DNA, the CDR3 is TGCGCCAGCAGCCAAGATTCCGGGGACGGCAATCAGCCCCAGCATTTT. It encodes CASSQDSGDGNQPQHF.

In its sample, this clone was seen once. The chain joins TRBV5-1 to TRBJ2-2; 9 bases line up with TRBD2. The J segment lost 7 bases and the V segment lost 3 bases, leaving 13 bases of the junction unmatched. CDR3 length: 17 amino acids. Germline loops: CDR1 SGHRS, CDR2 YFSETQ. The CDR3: CASSSEIAGAGGGELFF. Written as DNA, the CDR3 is TGCGCCAGCAGCTCGGAGATAGCGGGAGCGGGAGGCGGGGAGCTGTTTTTT.

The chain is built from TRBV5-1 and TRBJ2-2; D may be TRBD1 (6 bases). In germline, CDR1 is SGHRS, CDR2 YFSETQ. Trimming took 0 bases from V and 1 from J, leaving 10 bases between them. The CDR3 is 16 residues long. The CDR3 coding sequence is TGCGCCAGCAGCTTGGTCTCGACAGGGAACACCGGGGAGCTGTTTTTT. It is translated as CASSLVSTGNTGELFF.

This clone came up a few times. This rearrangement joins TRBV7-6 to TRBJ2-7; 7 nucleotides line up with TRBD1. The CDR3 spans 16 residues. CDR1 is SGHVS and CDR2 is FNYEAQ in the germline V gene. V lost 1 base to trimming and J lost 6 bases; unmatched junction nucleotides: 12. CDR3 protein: CASSLEPQGTGREQYF. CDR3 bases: TGTGCCAGCAGCTTAGAACCACAGGGGACGGGGCGCGAGCAGTACTTC.

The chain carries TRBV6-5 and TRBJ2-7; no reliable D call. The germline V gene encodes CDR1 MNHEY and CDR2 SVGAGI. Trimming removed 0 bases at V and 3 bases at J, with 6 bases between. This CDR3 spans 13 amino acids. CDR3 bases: TGTGCCAGCAGTTACTCAAGAAACTACGAGCAGTACTTC. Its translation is CASSYSRNYEQYF.

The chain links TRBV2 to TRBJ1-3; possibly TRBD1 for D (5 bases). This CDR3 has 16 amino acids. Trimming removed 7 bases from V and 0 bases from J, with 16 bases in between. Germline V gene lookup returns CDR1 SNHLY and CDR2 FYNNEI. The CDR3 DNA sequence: TGTGCCAGCATCCACCACGGGGGACTCTCTGGAAACACCATATATTTT. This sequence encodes CASIHHGGLSGNTIYF.